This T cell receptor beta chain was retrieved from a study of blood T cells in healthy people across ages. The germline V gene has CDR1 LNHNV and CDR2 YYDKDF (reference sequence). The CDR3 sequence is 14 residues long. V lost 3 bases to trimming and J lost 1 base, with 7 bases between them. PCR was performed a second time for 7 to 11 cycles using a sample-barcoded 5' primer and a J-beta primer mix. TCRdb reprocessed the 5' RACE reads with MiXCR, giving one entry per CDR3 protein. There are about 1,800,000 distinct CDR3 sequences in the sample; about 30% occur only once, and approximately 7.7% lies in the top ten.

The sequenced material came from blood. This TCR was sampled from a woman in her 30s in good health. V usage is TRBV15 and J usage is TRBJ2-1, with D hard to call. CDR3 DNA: TGTGCCACCAGCAGCGGGCTTTCCTACAATGAGCAGTTCTTC. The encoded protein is CATSSGLSYNEQFF. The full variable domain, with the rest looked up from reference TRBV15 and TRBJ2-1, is DAMVIQNPRYQVTQFGKPVTLSCSQTLNHNVMYWYQQKSSQAPKLLFHYYDKDFNNEADTPDNFQSRRPNTSFCFLDIRSPGLGDTAMYLCATSSGLSYNEQFFGPGTRLTVL.